The 4 T cell receptor beta chains below come from one sample, sequenced in a study of blood T cell repertoires in COVID-19. Produced via immunoSEQ multiplex PCR; TCRdb's table is partial and in-frame only. The sample records tens of thousands of clones, about three quarters being singletons. Sequenced material: peripheral blood. The receptors derive from a man younger than 45 with COVID-19, enrolled during active disease.

CDR3 nucleotide sequence: TGCAGCGTACAGGGGACGCAGACTGAAGCTTTCTTT. Amino acid sequence: CSVQGTQTEAFF. V gene TRBV29-1 combines with J gene TRBJ1-1; 7 bases are a match to TRBD1. Germline V gene lookup returns CDR1 SQVTM and CDR2 ANQGSEA. With V trimmed by 6 bases and J by 5 bases, 6 bases remained unmatched. This CDR3 has 12 residues.

The chain employs TRBV30 and TRBJ1-2, with 8 bases fitting TRBD1. Trimming removed 2 bases from V and 7 bases from J; junction bases left unmatched: 9. This CDR3 comprises 14 residues. Germline CDR1 GTSNPN, CDR2 SVGIG (reference sequence). CDR3 nucleotides: TGTGCCTGGAGTAACCCAGGGGGCGCTATTGGCTACACCTTC. This gives the protein CAWSNPGGAIGYTF. Full variable domain (missing parts from reference TRBV30 and TRBJ1-2): SQTIHQWPATLVQPVGSPLSLECTVEGTSNPNLYWYRQAAGRGLQLLFYSVGIGQISSEVPQNLSASRPQDRQFILSSKKLLLSDSGFYLCAWSNPGGAIGYTFGSGTRLTVV.

V gene TRBV5-4 combines with J gene TRBJ1-2; 9 bases match TRBD1. There are 14 residues in the CDR3. Germline loops: CDR1 SGHNT, CDR2 YYREEE (reference sequence). Losses at the gene ends were 6 bases for V and 8 bases for J; bases not matched to a gene: 11. The CDR3 DNA sequence: TGTGCCAGCACCCAGGGACAGGGAACACGCGGCTACACCTTC. This sequence encodes CASTQGQGTRGYTF.

V usage is TRBV28 and J usage is TRBJ2-1; 11 nucleotides line up with TRBD2. The CDR3 has 17 amino acids. Germline assignment: CDR1 MDHEN and CDR2 SYDVKM. Trimming took 5 bases from V and 4 from J; bases not matched to a gene: 10. CDR3 protein: CASSQPPGLAAYNEQFF. CDR3 sequence (DNA): TGTGCCAGCAGTCAACCCCCGGGACTAGCGGCTTACAATGAGCAGTTCTTC.